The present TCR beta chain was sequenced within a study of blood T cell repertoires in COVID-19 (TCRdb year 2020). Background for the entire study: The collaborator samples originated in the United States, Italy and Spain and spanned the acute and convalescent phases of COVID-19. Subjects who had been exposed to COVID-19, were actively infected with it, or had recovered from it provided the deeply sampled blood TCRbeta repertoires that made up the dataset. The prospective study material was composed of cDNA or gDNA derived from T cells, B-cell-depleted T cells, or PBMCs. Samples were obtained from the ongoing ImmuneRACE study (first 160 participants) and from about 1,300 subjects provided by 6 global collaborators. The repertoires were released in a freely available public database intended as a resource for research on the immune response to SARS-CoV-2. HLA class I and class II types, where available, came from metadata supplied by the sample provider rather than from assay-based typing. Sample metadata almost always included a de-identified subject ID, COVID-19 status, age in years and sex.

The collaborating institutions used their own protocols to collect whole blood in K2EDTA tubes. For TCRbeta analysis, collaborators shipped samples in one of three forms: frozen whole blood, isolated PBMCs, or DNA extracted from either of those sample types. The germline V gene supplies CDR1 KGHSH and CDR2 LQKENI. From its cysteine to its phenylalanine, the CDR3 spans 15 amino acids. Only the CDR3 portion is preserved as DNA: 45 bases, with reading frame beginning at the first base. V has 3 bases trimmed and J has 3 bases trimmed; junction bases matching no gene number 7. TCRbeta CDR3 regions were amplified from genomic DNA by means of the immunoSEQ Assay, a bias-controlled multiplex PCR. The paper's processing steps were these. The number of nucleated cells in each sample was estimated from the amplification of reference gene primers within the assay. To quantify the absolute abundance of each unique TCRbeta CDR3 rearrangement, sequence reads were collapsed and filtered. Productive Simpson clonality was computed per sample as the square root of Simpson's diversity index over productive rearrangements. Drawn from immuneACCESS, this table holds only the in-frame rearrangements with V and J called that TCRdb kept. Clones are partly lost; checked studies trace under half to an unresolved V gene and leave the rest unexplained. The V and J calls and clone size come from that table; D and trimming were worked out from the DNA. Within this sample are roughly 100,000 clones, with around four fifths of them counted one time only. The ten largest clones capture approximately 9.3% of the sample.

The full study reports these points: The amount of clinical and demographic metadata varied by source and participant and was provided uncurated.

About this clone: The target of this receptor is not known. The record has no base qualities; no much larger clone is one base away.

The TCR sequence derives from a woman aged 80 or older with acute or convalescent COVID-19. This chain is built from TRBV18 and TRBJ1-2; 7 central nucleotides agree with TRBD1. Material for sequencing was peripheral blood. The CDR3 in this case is CASSPIGQEHYGYTF. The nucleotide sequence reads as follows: TGTGCCAGCTCACCGATTGGACAGGAGCACTATGGCTACACCTTC.